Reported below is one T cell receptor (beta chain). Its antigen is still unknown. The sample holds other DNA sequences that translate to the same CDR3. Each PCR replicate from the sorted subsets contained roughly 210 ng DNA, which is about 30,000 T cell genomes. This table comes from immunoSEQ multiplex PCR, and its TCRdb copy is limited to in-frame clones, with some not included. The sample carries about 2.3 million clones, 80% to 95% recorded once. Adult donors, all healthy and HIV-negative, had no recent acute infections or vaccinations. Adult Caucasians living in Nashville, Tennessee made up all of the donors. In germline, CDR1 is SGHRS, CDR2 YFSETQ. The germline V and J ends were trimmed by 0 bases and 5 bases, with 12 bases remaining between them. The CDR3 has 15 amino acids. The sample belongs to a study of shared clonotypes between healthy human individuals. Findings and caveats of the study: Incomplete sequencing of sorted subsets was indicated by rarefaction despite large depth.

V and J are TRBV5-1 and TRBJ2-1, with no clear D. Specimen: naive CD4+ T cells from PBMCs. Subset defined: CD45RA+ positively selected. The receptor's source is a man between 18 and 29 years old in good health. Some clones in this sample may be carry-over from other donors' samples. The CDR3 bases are TGCGCCAGCAGCTTGGGGTCTAGTGGAAACAATGAGCAGTTCTTC. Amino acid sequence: CASSLGSSGNNEQFF.